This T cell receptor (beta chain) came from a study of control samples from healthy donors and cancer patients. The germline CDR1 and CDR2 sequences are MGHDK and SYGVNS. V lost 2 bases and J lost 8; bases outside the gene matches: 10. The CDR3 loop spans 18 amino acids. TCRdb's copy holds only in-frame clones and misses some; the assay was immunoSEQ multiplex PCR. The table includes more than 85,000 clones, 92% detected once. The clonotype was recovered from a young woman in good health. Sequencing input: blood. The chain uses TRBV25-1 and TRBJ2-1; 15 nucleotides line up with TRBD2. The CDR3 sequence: CASSERTSGRVRSDEQFF. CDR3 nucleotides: TGTGCCAGCAGTGAACGGACTAGCGGGAGGGTTCGTTCTGATGAGCAGTTCTTC.